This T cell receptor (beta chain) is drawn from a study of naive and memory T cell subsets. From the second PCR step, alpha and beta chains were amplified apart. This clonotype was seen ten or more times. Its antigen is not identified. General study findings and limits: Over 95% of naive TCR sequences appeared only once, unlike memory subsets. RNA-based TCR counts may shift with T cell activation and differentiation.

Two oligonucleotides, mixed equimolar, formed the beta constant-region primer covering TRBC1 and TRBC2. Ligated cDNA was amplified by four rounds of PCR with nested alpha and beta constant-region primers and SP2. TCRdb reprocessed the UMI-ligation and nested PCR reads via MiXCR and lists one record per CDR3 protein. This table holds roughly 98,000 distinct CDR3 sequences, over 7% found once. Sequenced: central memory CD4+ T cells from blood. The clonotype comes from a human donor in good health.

The CDR3 bases are TGTGCCAGCAGCCCAACATGGGGCAGCTACGAGCAGTACTTC. Its protein product is CASSPTWGSYEQYF. The genes are TRBV11-1 and TRBJ2-7, with D perhaps TRBD1 (5 bases). Germline assignment: CDR1 SGHAT and CDR2 FQDESV (reference sequence). The CDR3 covers 14 residues. Trimming took 5 bases from V and 3 from J, leaving 14 bases between them.